This T cell receptor (beta chain) was identified during a study of OX40 agonist ivuxolimab in advanced cancers. This table comes from immunoSEQ multiplex PCR, and its TCRdb copy is limited to in-frame clones, with some not included. Of tens of thousands of clones in the sample, about 80% were seen once. V lost 4 bases to trimming and J lost 5 bases; unmatched junction nucleotides: 9. CDR1 and CDR2 from the germline V gene are MDHEN and SYDVKM. CDR3 length: 16 residues. This clonotype originated in an adult with an advanced solid tumor such as melanoma, head and neck, liver or kidney cancer. The chain combines TRBV28 with TRBJ2-3, with 10 bases matching TRBD2. Here the sequenced sample was CD4+ or CD8+ T cells sorted from blood, taken in a trial of the OX40 agonist ivuxolimab. The CDR3 DNA reads as TGTGCCAGCAGTTCCCGACTACTAGCGGGAATAGATACGCAGTATTTT. Translating it yields CASSSRLLAGIDTQYF.